The rows below give T cell receptor beta chains drawn from one sample of a study of cytotoxic CD8 clonotypes in ibrutinib-treated CLL. Clones were sequenced by immunoSEQ multiplex PCR, and TCRdb holds only the in-frame ones, with some missing. The data show some 200,000 clones, about 75% seen once. Sequenced here: PBMCs, sampled after 12 months of ibrutinib treatment. The receptors derive from a human donor with chronic lymphocytic leukemia. Both conserved end residues are part of each CDR3. The order of the fields is V gene, J gene, clone size, D gene, CDR3 DNA, CDR3 protein. A D gene is named only where the DNA matches it firmly. Some rows have no size entry. The others give once, few or many, or a class for an expanded clone.

v_call: TRBV9
j_call: TRBJ1-6
clone_size: -
d_call: -
cdr3_nt: TGTGCCAGCAGCGTAGGAGGGCCGGGGAATTCACCCCTCCACTTT
cdr3_aa: CASSVGGPGNSPLHF

v_call: TRBV11-2
j_call: TRBJ2-7
clone_size: -
d_call: -
cdr3_nt: TGTGCCAGCAGCCCCTGGGGCCGGTACGAGCAGTACTTC
cdr3_aa: CASSPWGRYEQYF

v_call: TRBV30
j_call: TRBJ1-1
clone_size: -
d_call: TRBD1
cdr3_nt: TGTGCCTGGAACTCAGGGGGTTACACTGAAGCTTTCTTT
cdr3_aa: CAWNSGGYTEAFF

v_call: TRBV5-1
j_call: TRBJ1-2
clone_size: -
d_call: -
cdr3_nt: TGCGCCAGCAGCTTGCCAGGCTCGAACTACACCTTC
cdr3_aa: CASSLPGSNYTF

v_call: TRBV20-1
j_call: TRBJ2-7
clone_size: once
d_call: -
cdr3_nt: TGCAGTGCTAGAGTTCGCGAGCAGTACTTC
cdr3_aa: CSARVREQYF

v_call: TRBV6-1
j_call: TRBJ1-5
clone_size: -
d_call: TRBD1
cdr3_nt: TGTGCCAGCAGCGGGACAGCGTATAGCAATCAGCCCCAGCATTTT
cdr3_aa: CASSGTAYSNQPQHF

v_call: TRBV2
j_call: TRBJ2-5
clone_size: -
d_call: TRBD1
cdr3_nt: TGTGCCAGCAGTTCGGGACAGGGCAGGGCAGAGACCCAGTACTTC
cdr3_aa: CASSSGQGRAETQYF

v_call: TRBV6-5
j_call: TRBJ2-7
clone_size: -
d_call: -
cdr3_nt: TGTGCCAGCAGTTACTCGAGGTTAGAGTACTACGAGCAGTACTTC
cdr3_aa: CASSYSRLEYYEQYF

v_call: TRBV30
j_call: TRBJ1-2
clone_size: -
d_call: -
cdr3_nt: TGTGCCTGGAGTCGCATCAACCCTAACTATGGCTACACCTTC
cdr3_aa: CAWSRINPNYGYTF

v_call: TRBV11-2
j_call: TRBJ1-2
clone_size: few
d_call: -
cdr3_nt: TGTGCCAGCAGCTTAGATATCAGGGCTTACTATGGCTACACCTTC
cdr3_aa: CASSLDIRAYYGYTF

v_call: TRBV6-6
j_call: TRBJ1-2
clone_size: once
d_call: -
cdr3_nt: TGTGCCAGCAGCTCCCCAGGGCACTATAGTGGCTACACCTTC
cdr3_aa: CASSSPGHYSGYTF

v_call: TRBV30
j_call: TRBJ1-1
clone_size: -
d_call: -
cdr3_nt: TGTGCCTGGAGTGTAAGGCGGAGGGCAACTGAAGCTTTCTTT
cdr3_aa: CAWSVRRRATEAFF

v_call: TRBV4-1
j_call: TRBJ1-6
clone_size: -
d_call: -
cdr3_nt: TGCGCCAGCAGCCAACAGGACGGGTTAAATTCACCCCTCCACTTT
cdr3_aa: CASSQQDGLNSPLHF

v_call: TRBV7-8
j_call: TRBJ2-6
clone_size: few
d_call: -
cdr3_nt: TGTGCCAGCAGCTACCACACCGGGTTCAGCTCTGGGGCCAACGTCCTGACTTTC
cdr3_aa: CASSYHTGFSSGANVLTF

v_call: TRBV4-1
j_call: TRBJ2-7
clone_size: few
d_call: TRBD2
cdr3_nt: TGCGCCAGCAGCCATGGACTAGCGGGAGACGAGCAGTACTTC
cdr3_aa: CASSHGLAGDEQYF

v_call: TRBV10-2
j_call: TRBJ2-2
clone_size: -
d_call: -
cdr3_nt: TGCGCCAGCACCACTAGTAGAAACACCGGGGAGCTGTTTTTT
cdr3_aa: CASTTSRNTGELFF

v_call: TRBV28
j_call: TRBJ1-5
clone_size: -
d_call: -
cdr3_nt: TGTGCCGCTCGGGAGGGGGGCAATCAGCCCCAGCATTTT
cdr3_aa: CAAREGGNQPQHF

v_call: TRBV9
j_call: TRBJ2-1
clone_size: -
d_call: -
cdr3_nt: TGTGCCAGCAGCGTAGGCGCCAGCTCCTACAATGAGCAGTTCTTC
cdr3_aa: CASSVGASSYNEQFF

v_call: TRBV2
j_call: TRBJ2-2
clone_size: -
d_call: TRBD1
cdr3_nt: TGTGCCAGCAGAGGGGACAGGACGAACACCGGGGAGCTGTTTTTT
cdr3_aa: CASRGDRTNTGELFF

v_call: TRBV7-2
j_call: TRBJ2-3
clone_size: -
d_call: -
cdr3_nt: TGTGCCAGCAGCCCCCCTGGGTCCGGGGGTAATACGCAGTATTTT
cdr3_aa: CASSPPGSGGNTQYF

v_call: TRBV5-1
j_call: TRBJ1-3
clone_size: -
d_call: -
cdr3_nt: TGCGCCAGCAGCTCACAAGGGGCCACTGGAAACACCATATATTTT
cdr3_aa: CASSSQGATGNTIYF

v_call: TRBV7-2
j_call: TRBJ2-3
clone_size: -
d_call: -
cdr3_nt: TGTGCCAGCACCCTAGCGCCTAGCAGTCCATACACAGATACGCAGTATTTT
cdr3_aa: CASTLAPSSPYTDTQYF

v_call: TRBV4-3
j_call: TRBJ2-1
clone_size: once
d_call: -
cdr3_nt: TGCGCCAGCAGCCCACGTGGGGCCGATGAGCAGTTCTTC
cdr3_aa: CASSPRGADEQFF

v_call: TRBV6-1
j_call: TRBJ2-7
clone_size: -
d_call: -
cdr3_nt: TGTGCCAGCAGTGAATTATGGGGAGAGGACGAGCAGTACTTC
cdr3_aa: CASSELWGEDEQYF

v_call: TRBV6-5
j_call: TRBJ2-7
clone_size: once
d_call: -
cdr3_nt: TGTGCCAGCACCCACAGGGAGAGGTACGAGCAGTACTTC
cdr3_aa: CASTHRERYEQYF

v_call: TRBV7-3
j_call: TRBJ1-5
clone_size: -
d_call: -
cdr3_nt: TGTGCCAGCAGCCCCTTCCCTACGGATCAGCCCCAGCATTTT
cdr3_aa: CASSPFPTDQPQHF

v_call: TRBV9
j_call: TRBJ1-2
clone_size: few
d_call: -
cdr3_nt: TGTGCCAGCAGCGTGGGTGCCAGGGAAGATAACTATGGCTACACCTTC
cdr3_aa: CASSVGAREDNYGYTF

v_call: TRBV30
j_call: TRBJ2-7
clone_size: -
d_call: TRBD1
cdr3_nt: TGTGCCTGGAGAGCTCAGGGGGTATACGAGCAGTACTTC
cdr3_aa: CAWRAQGVYEQYF